This entry describes one T cell receptor beta chain. The antigen remains unidentified. This sample stems from a study of shared clonotypes between healthy human individuals. Study-wide points: Across a few donors, naive CD4 shared about 5%, naive CD8 more than 3%, memory CD4 about 2.4%, memory CD8 about 0.4%. Rarefaction showed sorted-subset sequencing was incomplete despite large depth. All-four-donor shared clonotypes had higher generation probabilities than non-shared clonotypes did.

This CDR3 is built from 15 residues. Germline V gives CDR1 SGDLS, CDR2 YYNGEE. V lost 3 bases, J lost 5 bases, and 15 bases lay in between. Several immunoSEQ 96-well plates shared each subset's DNA, each plate a replicate. TCRdb's table, derived via immunoSEQ multiplex PCR, lists solely in-frame clones and lacks some. Of around 690,000 clones detected, 90% appear once; the ten largest clones hold 34%. The receptor comes from a man between 18 and 29 years old in good health. Some clones in this sample may be carry-over from other donors' samples. The V and J genes are TRBV9 and TRBJ2-1; the D call may be TRBD1 or TRBD2 (5 bases each). The specimen sequenced was memory CD8+ T cells from PBMCs. Subset defined: CD45RO+ cells pooled with CCR7-negative TemRA cells. The CDR3 DNA reads as TGTGCCAGCAGCGGGAAGTATGGGACGAACAATGAGCAGTTCTTC. This codes for CASSGKYGTNNEQFF.